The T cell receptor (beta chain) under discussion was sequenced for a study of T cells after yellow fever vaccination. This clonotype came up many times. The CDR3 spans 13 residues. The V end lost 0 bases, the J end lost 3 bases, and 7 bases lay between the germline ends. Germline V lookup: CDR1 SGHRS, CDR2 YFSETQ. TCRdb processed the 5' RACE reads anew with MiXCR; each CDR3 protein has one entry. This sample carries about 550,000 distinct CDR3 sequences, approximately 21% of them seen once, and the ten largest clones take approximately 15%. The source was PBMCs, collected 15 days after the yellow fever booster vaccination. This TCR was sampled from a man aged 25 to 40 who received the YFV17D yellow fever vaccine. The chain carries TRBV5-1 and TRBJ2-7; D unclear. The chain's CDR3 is CASSLGADYEQYF. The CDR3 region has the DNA TGCGCCAGCAGCTTGGGGGCCGACTACGAGCAGTACTTC.